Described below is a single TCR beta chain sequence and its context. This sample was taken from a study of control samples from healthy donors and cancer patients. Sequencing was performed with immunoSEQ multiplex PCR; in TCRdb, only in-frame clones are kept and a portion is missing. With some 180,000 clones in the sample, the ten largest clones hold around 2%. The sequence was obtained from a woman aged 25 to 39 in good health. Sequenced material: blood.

The CDR3 sequence: CASSWVEGSGEQYF. CDR3 in DNA: TGTGCCAGCAGCTGGGTTGAGGGGTCGGGGGAGCAGTACTTC. V is TRBV5-4 and J is TRBJ2-7; D assignment may be TRBD1 or TRBD2 (5 bases each). V dropped 3 bases and J dropped 7 bases, with 17 bases sitting between them. Germline values: CDR1 SGHNT, CDR2 YYREEE (reference sequence). The CDR3 spans 14 residues.